The 13 T cell receptor beta chains below come from one sample, sequenced in a study of blood T cells in healthy people across ages. Combining a sample-barcoded 5' primer with a J-beta primer mix, a second PCR ran for about 7 to 12 cycles. Via MiXCR, TCRdb re-called the 5' RACE reads, giving one row per CDR3 protein. The repertoire holds about 780,000 distinct CDR3 sequences, with more than 35% as singletons. The sample comprised blood. These receptor sequences come from a man at least 80 years old in good health.

V usage is TRBV6-6 and J usage is TRBJ1-2; D remains ambiguous. Trimming left V 7 bases short and J 0 bases short, with 15 bases between. CDR3 size: 15 residues. CDR1 is MNHNY, CDR2 SVGAGI, per germline (reference sequence). The DNA of the CDR3 is TGTGCCAGCAAGACTACGACCGACGCTAACTATGGCTACACCTTC. It encodes CASKTTTDANYGYTF.

CDR3 nucleotide sequence: TGCAGTGCTAGATCGCTAGCGGGAGGGCCTTGGGAGCAGTACTTC. Amino acids: CSARSLAGGPWEQYF. V is TRBV20-1 and J is TRBJ2-7; TRBD2 aligns across 12 bases. CDR3 length equals 15 residues. J was trimmed by 7 bases and V by 2 bases; bases with no gene match: 9. CDR1 is DFQATT and CDR2 is SNEGSKA in the germline V gene (reference sequence).

This sequence joins TRBV20-1 and TRBJ2-1; 8 bases match TRBD2. The CDR3 extends over 14 amino acids. Germline V gene lookup returns CDR1 DFQATT and CDR2 SNEGSKA (reference sequence). The trim removed 5 bases at V and 6 bases at J, leaving 9 bases unmatched. The CDR3 nucleotides read TGCAGTGCTTCGACCGGGAGGGGGGCCAATGAGCAGTTCTTC. It yields the protein CSASTGRGANEQFF.

The gene calls are TRBV28 and TRBJ2-7, with D unresolved. The J call is uncertain, as TRBJ2-5 better fits the DNA end. Germline V gene lookup returns CDR1 MDHEN and CDR2 SYDVKM. This CDR3 spans 15 amino acids. The CDR3, as DNA: TGTGCCAGCAGTAGGTCTTGGGGATGGGAAGAGACCCAGTACTTC. Amino acids: CASSRSWGWEETQYF.

The chain couples TRBV27 to TRBJ2-7, with D hard to call. Per the germline V gene, CDR1 is MNHEY and CDR2 is SMNVEV (reference sequence). This CDR3 is 14 amino acids long. Trimming took 6 bases from V and 3 from J, leaving 15 bases between them. The CDR3 here is CASSPQVLHYEQYF. The CDR3 coding sequence is TGTGCCAGCAGCCCACAAGTACTCCACTACGAGCAGTACTTC.

The chain joins TRBV7-3 to TRBJ1-2; D possibly corresponds to TRBD1 (5 bases). CDR1 and CDR2 (germline): SGHTA, FQGTGA. CDR3 length: 13 residues. V lost 2 bases to trimming and J lost 8 bases, with 12 bases between them. CDR3 amino acids: CASSLRGLLGYTF. CDR3 nucleotide sequence: TGTGCCAGCAGCTTACGGGGACTTCTCGGCTACACCTTC.

V is TRBV10-3 and J is TRBJ1-6; the match to TRBD1 covers 9 bases. CDR3 length: 15 amino acids. Trimming cost V 3 bases and J 6 bases; bases outside gene matches: 3. Germline V gives CDR1 ENHRY, CDR2 SYGVKD. The CDR3 loop is CAISDGQGPNSPLHF. CDR3 coding DNA: TGTGCCATCAGTGATGGACAGGGGCCTAATTCACCCCTCCACTTT.

This clonotype was observed a handful of times. The J gene is TRBJ1-6, the V gene TRBV28, with 8 positions matching TRBD1. V trimming: 8 bases; J trimming: 18 bases; junction bases outside the gene matches: 15. CDR3 length: 13 residues. Germline assignment: CDR1 MDHEN and CDR2 SYDVKM. Here the CDR3 DNA reads TGTGCCAGCGTCGACAGGGGCAATTCACCTGGCCACTTT. Translated, it gives CASVDRGNSPGHF.

In the case of this clonotype: This may arise from a read error, as a much more abundant clone is one base away. CDR3 sequence (DNA): TGTGCCAGCAGTTTAGCGAGACCGGAGCAGTTCTTC. This encodes CASSLARPEQFF. The rearrangement links TRBV12-3 or TRBV12-4 to TRBJ2-1; D unresolved. The V end was cut by 0 bases, the J end by 10 bases, with 7 bases between. The CDR3 runs to 12 residues.

The rearrangement uses TRBV4-2 and TRBJ1-4, with D perhaps matching TRBD1 (5 bases). The CDR3 contains 16 residues. The germline V and J ends were trimmed by 5 bases and 5 bases, with 18 bases remaining between them. CDR1 LGHNA and CDR2 YNFKEQ come from the germline V gene. In DNA, the CDR3 is TGTGCCAGCAGCAAGGCAAGCGGGGGACTAAATGAAAAACTGTTTTTT. This encodes CASSKASGGLNEKLFF.

The rearrangement joins TRBV20-1 to TRBJ2-1; 9 bases line up with TRBD1. The V gene end was trimmed by 6 bases and the J gene end by 3 bases; junction bases not matched to a gene: 6. The length of the CDR3 is 14 residues. The V gene's germline CDR1 is DFQATT and CDR2 SNEGSKA (reference sequence). The CDR3 nucleotides are TGCAGTGCCATCCCGGGACAGGGCTACAATGAGCAGTTCTTC. Translated, it gives CSAIPGQGYNEQFF.

This clonotype showed up just once. The chain employs TRBV25-1 and TRBJ2-1; tentative D call: TRBD1 (6 bases). V lost 7 bases to trimming and J lost 3 bases, with 16 bases between them. CDR1 is MGHDK and CDR2 is SYGVNS in the germline V gene. The length of the CDR3 is 15 residues. CDR3 amino acids: CASTRGGGSYNEQFF. CDR3 DNA: TGTGCCAGCACCCGAGGGGGTGGCAGCTACAATGAGCAGTTCTTC.

V gene TRBV27 combines with J gene TRBJ2-3; 9 positions match TRBD2. J lost 4 bases, V lost 2 bases, and 7 bases had no gene match. The CDR3 totals 16 residues. Germline V gene lookup returns CDR1 MNHEY and CDR2 SMNVEV (reference sequence). The DNA for the CDR3 is TGTGCCAGCAGTTTAGGGACTAGCATGGTCTCAGATACGCAGTATTTT. This codes for CASSLGTSMVSDTQYF.